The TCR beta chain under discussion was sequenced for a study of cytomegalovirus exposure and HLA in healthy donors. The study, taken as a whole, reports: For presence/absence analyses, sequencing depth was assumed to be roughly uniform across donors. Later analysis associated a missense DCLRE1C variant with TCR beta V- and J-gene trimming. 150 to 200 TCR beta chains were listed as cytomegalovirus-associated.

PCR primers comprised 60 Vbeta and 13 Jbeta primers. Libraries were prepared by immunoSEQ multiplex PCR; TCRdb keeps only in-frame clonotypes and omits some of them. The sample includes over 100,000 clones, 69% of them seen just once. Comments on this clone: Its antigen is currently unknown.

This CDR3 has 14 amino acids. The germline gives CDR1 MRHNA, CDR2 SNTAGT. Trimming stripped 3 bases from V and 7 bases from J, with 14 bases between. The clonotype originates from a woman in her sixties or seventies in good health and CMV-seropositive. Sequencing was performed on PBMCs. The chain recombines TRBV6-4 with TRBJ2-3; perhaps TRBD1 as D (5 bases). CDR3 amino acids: CASSDGQGAYTQYF. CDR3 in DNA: TGTGCCAGCAGTGATGGGCAAGGGGCCTATACGCAGTATTTT.